The 2 T cell receptor beta chains listed next were all sequenced from one sample in a study of cytomegalovirus exposure and HLA in healthy donors. In the PCR, 60 Vbeta and 13 Jbeta primers were used. The data were produced by immunoSEQ multiplex PCR, yet TCRdb's version contains in-frame clones alone and is incomplete. The data show 150,000 or so clones, over 60% seen once. The sample comprised PBMCs. These receptors were taken from a man aged 35-49 years in good health and CMV-seropositive.

Ten or more counts support this clone. The chain uses TRBV2 and TRBJ1-3; 8 bases line up with TRBD1. V dropped 5 bases and J dropped 9; count of bases not matched to a gene: 12. From germline, CDR1 is SNHLY and CDR2 FYNNEI. The CDR3 spans 15 residues. This CDR3 reads CASSYQGAVLSTIYF. In DNA form, the CDR3 reads TGTGCCAGCAGTTACCAGGGGGCCGTGTTGAGCACCATATATTTT. Using reference TRBV2 and TRBJ1-3 for the parts outside the CDR3, the full variable domain is EPEVTQTPSHQVTQMGQEVILRCVPISNHLYFYWYRQILGQKVEFLVSFYNNEISEKSEIFDDQFSVERPDGSNFTLKIRSTKLEDSAMYFCASSYQGAVLSTIYFGEGSWLTVV.

The V call is TRBV2, the J call TRBJ1-3; no definite D call. The CDR3 totals 14 residues. Between the trimmed V and J ends, which lost 0 bases and 4 bases, there was a span of 7 bases. Germline CDR1 reads SNHLY; CDR2 reads FYNNEI. The CDR3 sequence: CASSEARRGNTIYF. The CDR3 nucleotides are TGTGCCAGCAGTGAAGCGCGCCGCGGAAACACCATATATTTT.